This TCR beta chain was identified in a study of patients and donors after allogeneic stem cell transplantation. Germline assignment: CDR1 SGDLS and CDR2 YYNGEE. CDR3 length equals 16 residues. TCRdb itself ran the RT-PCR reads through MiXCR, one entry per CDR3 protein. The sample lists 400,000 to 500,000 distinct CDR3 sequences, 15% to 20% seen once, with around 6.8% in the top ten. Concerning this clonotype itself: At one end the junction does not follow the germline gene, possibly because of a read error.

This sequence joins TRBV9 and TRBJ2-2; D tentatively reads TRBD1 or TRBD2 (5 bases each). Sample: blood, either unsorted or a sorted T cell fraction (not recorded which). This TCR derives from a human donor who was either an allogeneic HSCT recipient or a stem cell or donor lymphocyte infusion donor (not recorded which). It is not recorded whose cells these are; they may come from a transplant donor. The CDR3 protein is CASSSPRQGATGELLF. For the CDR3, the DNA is TGTGCCAGCAGCTCCCCCCGGCAGGGAGCCACCGGGGAGCTGCTTTTT.